One sample yielded the 28 T cell receptor beta chains listed below, sequenced in a study of cytomegalovirus exposure and HLA in healthy donors. The PCR was carried out with 60 Vbeta primers and 13 Jbeta primers. Measured with immunoSEQ multiplex PCR; TCRdb has only the in-frame clones, and not every one. The table includes 35,000 to 50,000 clones, around 62% detected once. Sequenced input: PBMCs. All receptors derive from a human donor in good health.

This chain joins TRBV10-3 and TRBJ2-5; D is possibly TRBD2 (5 bases). Germline CDR1 ENHRY, CDR2 SYGVKD. The length of the CDR3 is 14 residues. With 0 bases removed from V and 5 bases from J, the gap between germline ends came to 10 bases. The CDR3 DNA is TGTGCCATCAGTGAGTCGCGAGGAGGTGAGACCCAGTACTTC. This sequence encodes CAISESRGGETQYF.

The chain recombines TRBV30 with TRBJ2-5; TRBD1 matches 8 bases. This CDR3 has 13 residues. Trimming at V came to 8 bases and at J to 11 bases, leaving 16 bases not matched to a gene. The V gene's germline CDR1 is GTSNPN and CDR2 SVGIG (reference sequence). The CDR3 region has the DNA TGTGCCAGCGGACAGGGCCCGCTCAACGGGCAGTACTTC. Amino acid sequence: CASGQGPLNGQYF. Variable domain in full (rest from reference TRBV30 and TRBJ2-5): SQTIHQWPATLVQPVGSPLSLECTVEGTSNPNLYWYRQAAGRGLQLLFYSVGIGQISSEVPQNLSASRPQDRQFILSSKKLLLSDSGFYLCASGQGPLNGQYFGPGTRLLVL.

The gene calls are TRBV7-9 and TRBJ2-7; D perhaps matches TRBD1 (5 bases). V gave up 4 bases and J gave up 6 bases, with 19 bases separating them. The CDR3 covers 15 residues. Per germline, CDR1 SEHNR and CDR2 FQNEAQ (reference sequence). CDR3: CASSSTGRGSTEQYF. The CDR3 DNA reads TGTGCCAGCAGCTCAACAGGAAGGGGATCCACCGAGCAGTACTTC.

The CDR3 is CASSRRGEQYF. Here the CDR3 DNA reads TGTGCCAGCAGTCGACGGGGAGAGCAGTACTTC. This chain joins TRBV6-1 and TRBJ2-7, with a possible D match to TRBD2 (5 bases). V lost 5 bases and J lost 7, with 9 bases in between. The V gene's germline CDR1 is MNHNS and CDR2 SASEGT. CDR3 length equals 11 residues.

The V call is TRBV27, the J call TRBJ2-2; D gene uncertain. The CDR3 loop spans 14 amino acids. V lost 6 bases to trimming and J lost 2 bases, with 10 bases between them. In germline, CDR1 is MNHEY, CDR2 SMNVEV (reference sequence). This CDR3 reads CASRASRNTGELFF. The CDR3 DNA reads as TGTGCCAGCAGAGCAAGCCGTAACACCGGGGAGCTGTTTTTT.

This clone was seen a handful of times. This rearrangement joins TRBV4-1 to TRBJ1-2; D uncertain. The V end lost 0 bases, the J end lost 3 bases, and 11 bases lay between the germline ends. Germline V lookup: CDR1 MGHRA, CDR2 YSYEKL. There are 15 residues in the CDR3. This CDR3 is CASSQDGRRDYGYTF. For the CDR3, the DNA is TGCGCCAGCAGCCAAGACGGCCGTCGGGACTATGGCTACACCTTC.

This clone has a handful of counts. The J gene is TRBJ2-2, the V gene TRBV5-1; TRBD1 might be the D (6 bases). V lost 0 bases and J 3 bases, leaving 9 bases between the germline ends. CDR1 is SGHRS and CDR2 is YFSETQ in the germline V gene. The CDR3 covers 15 residues. The CDR3, as DNA: TGCGCCAGCAGCTTGGGTGGGGGCGACACCGGGGAGCTGTTTTTT. Encoded protein: CASSLGGGDTGELFF.

The gene calls are TRBV7-9 and TRBJ2-1; D is undetermined. Germline V gene sequence: CDR1 SEHNR, CDR2 FQNEAQ (reference sequence). V shed 5 bases and J shed 7 bases, with 21 bases lying between them. The CDR3 has 16 amino acids. Here the CDR3 reads CASSRWALSPLNEQFF. CDR3 bases: TGTGCCAGCAGCCGATGGGCCCTGTCACCGTTGAATGAGCAGTTCTTC.

This clone showed up just a few times. This chain connects TRBV4-3 to TRBJ2-5, with TRBD2 matching 7 bases. Per germline, CDR1 LGHNA and CDR2 YSLEER. Germline trimming cut 4 bases from V and 5 bases from J; bases unmatched to any gene: 10. This CDR3 region has 15 residues. CDR3 sequence: CASSPHRLAGETQYF. In nucleotides, the CDR3 is TGCGCCAGCAGCCCGCACAGACTAGCAGGCGAGACCCAGTACTTC.

This chain uses TRBV5-1 with TRBJ2-7; 7 bases align to TRBD1. CDR1 is SGHRS and CDR2 is YFSETQ in the germline V gene. J gave up 3 bases and V 4 bases, and 10 bases lay outside the gene matches. There are 15 residues in the CDR3. Written as DNA, the CDR3 is TGCGCCAGCAGCGCCGACCCTGGGACAGTCTACGAGCAGTACTTC. Residues: CASSADPGTVYEQYF.

The chain uses TRBV4-2 and TRBJ2-7, with TRBD1 matching over 8 bases. CDR1 and CDR2 (germline): LGHNA, YNFKEQ. Losses at the gene ends were 0 bases for V and 2 bases for J; bases not matched to a gene: 3. CDR3 length: 15 residues. CDR3: CASSQDGTGAYEQYF. CDR3 DNA sequence: TGTGCCAGCAGCCAAGACGGGACAGGCGCCTACGAGCAGTACTTC.

The chain couples TRBV5-1 to TRBJ2-1; D is ambiguous. V lost 0 bases and J lost 4, with 8 bases in between. From germline, CDR1 is SGHRS and CDR2 YFSETQ. The CDR3 sequence is 14 residues long. The CDR3 loop is CASSLADGYNEQFF. The CDR3 region has the DNA TGCGCCAGCAGCTTGGCCGACGGGTACAATGAGCAGTTCTTC.

The chain is built from TRBV5-1 and TRBJ1-2; 10 nucleotides match TRBD1. The junction had 12 bases not matched to a gene; V was cut back by 3 bases and J by 7 bases. This CDR3 comprises 16 residues. From germline, CDR1 is SGHRS and CDR2 YFSETQ. CDR3 protein: CASSSRTGGSYSGYTF. The CDR3 nucleotides read TGCGCCAGCAGCTCCCGGACAGGGGGATCGTATAGTGGCTACACCTTC.

The chain joins TRBV9 to TRBJ1-2; TRBD1 might be the D (6 bases). The length of the CDR3 is 12 residues. Trimming left V 3 bases short and J 4 bases short, with 7 bases between. CDR1 and CDR2 (germline): SGDLS, YYNGEE. The CDR3 here is CASSDRAYGYTF. Here the CDR3 DNA reads TGTGCCAGCAGCGACAGGGCCTATGGCTACACCTTC.

V usage is TRBV20-1 and J usage is TRBJ1-1, with D perhaps TRBD1 (5 bases). Deletions cut 8 bases from V and 4 bases from J, with 11 bases between. Germline lookup yields CDR1 DFQATT and CDR2 SNEGSKA (reference sequence). This CDR3 is built from 11 residues. CDR3 amino acids: CSNWGGTEAFF. The CDR3 DNA reads TGCAGTAATTGGGGGGGCACTGAAGCTTTCTTT.

The V gene is TRBV6-5, the J gene TRBJ1-2; TRBD1 aligns across 10 bases. V dropped 0 bases and J dropped 6; count of bases not matched to a gene: 4. Germline V gene sequence: CDR1 MNHEY, CDR2 SVGAGI. This CDR3 has 15 amino acids. The CDR3 sequence is CASSYSGTGVNGYTF. CDR3 bases: TGTGCCAGCAGTTACTCCGGGACAGGGGTTAATGGCTACACCTTC.

This clone has a handful of counts. V and J are TRBV18 and TRBJ1-1; D uncertain. Germline CDR1 is KGHSH and CDR2 is LQKENI. Trimming removed 3 bases from V and 3 bases from J, with 11 bases in between. The CDR3 is 14 residues long. The CDR3 spells CASSPSSGDTEAFF. DNA for the CDR3: TGTGCCAGCTCACCTTCATCGGGTGACACTGAAGCTTTCTTT.

The rearrangement uses TRBV14 and TRBJ2-5; TRBD2 matches at 8 bases. CDR3 size: 15 residues. Germline-derived CDR1 and CDR2 are SGHDN and FVKESK. With V trimmed by 5 bases and J by 2 bases, 7 bases remained unmatched. Written as DNA, the CDR3 is TGTGCCAGCAGCTCGCGGGGGGCCGGGCAAGAGACCCAGTACTTC. Translating gives CASSSRGAGQETQYF.

V and J are TRBV15 and TRBJ2-1; TRBD2 aligns across 8 bases. The CDR3 is 15 amino acids. V lost 1 base, J lost 2 bases, and 1 base stayed unmatched. Per germline, CDR1 LNHNV and CDR2 YYDKDF (reference sequence). The CDR3 protein is CATSRVGGAYNEQFF. The CDR3 nucleotides read TGTGCCACCAGCAGAGTCGGGGGGGCCTACAATGAGCAGTTCTTC.

The CDR3 coding sequence is TGCGCCAGCAGCTTGGGAGGCTACAATGAGCAGTTCTTC. It translates to CASSLGGYNEQFF. This chain uses TRBV5-1 with TRBJ2-1, with D unclear. In germline, CDR1 is SGHRS, CDR2 YFSETQ. V was cut by 0 bases and J by 3 bases, with 4 bases left in between. The CDR3 is made up of 13 amino acids.

The J gene is TRBJ2-7, the V gene TRBV29-1, with TRBD2 matching over 11 bases. Germline trimming cut 5 bases from V and 5 bases from J; bases unmatched to any gene: 14. The germline gives CDR1 SQVTM, CDR2 ANQGSEA. The CDR3 consists of 16 residues. Here the CDR3 reads CSVRQIKLAGVDEQYF. CDR3 coding DNA: TGCAGCGTTAGACAGATCAAACTAGCGGGGGTGGACGAGCAGTACTTC.

The genes are TRBV6-1 and TRBJ1-1; TRBD1 matches at 7 bases. The CDR3 runs to 14 residues. V dropped 2 bases and J dropped 3; count of bases not matched to a gene: 3. CDR1 is MNHNS and CDR2 is SASEGT in the germline V gene. This CDR3 reads CASSERQGDTEAFF. CDR3 coding DNA: TGTGCCAGCAGTGAACGACAGGGCGACACTGAAGCTTTCTTT.

This chain uses TRBV5-1 with TRBJ1-5; no firm D call. Per the germline V gene, CDR1 is SGHRS and CDR2 is YFSETQ. Trimming left V 4 bases short and J 5 bases short, with 10 bases between. This CDR3 region has 13 residues. The CDR3 spells CASSLGEDQPQHF. CDR3 coding DNA: TGCGCCAGCAGCCTAGGAGAAGATCAGCCCCAGCATTTT.

V and J are TRBV9 and TRBJ1-6; D gene uncertain. V was trimmed by 3 bases and J by 2 bases, leaving 6 bases between them. Per germline, CDR1 SGDLS and CDR2 YYNGEE. The CDR3 contains 14 residues. CDR3 in DNA: TGTGCCAGCAGCGACACCGCCTATAATTCACCCCTCCACTTT. Translation: CASSDTAYNSPLHF.

V and J are TRBV30 and TRBJ1-6; no clear D. The germline V and J ends were trimmed by 8 bases and 5 bases, with 13 bases remaining between them. The CDR3 is 13 amino acids. Per the germline V gene, CDR1 is GTSNPN and CDR2 is SVGIG (reference sequence). CDR3 sequence reads: CAARGEHNSPLHF. CDR3 DNA sequence: TGTGCCGCCCGGGGAGAACATAATTCACCCCTCCACTTT.

The rearrangement uses TRBV28 and TRBJ1-2, with 9 bases that match TRBD1. Per germline, CDR1 MDHEN and CDR2 SYDVKM. The CDR3 totals 15 residues. V lost 5 bases and J lost 7; bases outside the gene matches: 11. DNA of the CDR3: TGTGCCAGCAGTCCCCCGGGACAGGGTTGGGGTGGCTACACCTTC. It translates to CASSPPGQGWGGYTF.

The rearrangement links TRBV4-2 to TRBJ1-6, with TRBD1 matching 9 bases. Germline lookup yields CDR1 LGHNA and CDR2 YNFKEQ. This CDR3 comprises 16 residues. V lost 3 bases to trimming and J lost 12 bases; unmatched junction nucleotides: 12. CDR3 in DNA: TGTGCCAGCAGCCACCCCTATACAGGGGGCCACGGACCCCTCCACTTT. Protein: CASSHPYTGGHGPLHF.

V gene TRBV30 combines with J gene TRBJ1-5; a weak D match, TRBD1 (6 bases). Trimming took 0 bases from V and 1 from J, leaving 7 bases between them. CDR3 length: 14 amino acids. CDR1 GTSNPN and CDR2 SVGIG come from the germline V gene (reference sequence). CDR3 sequence (DNA): TGTGCCTGGAGTGTACAGGGCAGCAATCAGCCCCAGCATTTT. Its translation is CAWSVQGSNQPQHF.